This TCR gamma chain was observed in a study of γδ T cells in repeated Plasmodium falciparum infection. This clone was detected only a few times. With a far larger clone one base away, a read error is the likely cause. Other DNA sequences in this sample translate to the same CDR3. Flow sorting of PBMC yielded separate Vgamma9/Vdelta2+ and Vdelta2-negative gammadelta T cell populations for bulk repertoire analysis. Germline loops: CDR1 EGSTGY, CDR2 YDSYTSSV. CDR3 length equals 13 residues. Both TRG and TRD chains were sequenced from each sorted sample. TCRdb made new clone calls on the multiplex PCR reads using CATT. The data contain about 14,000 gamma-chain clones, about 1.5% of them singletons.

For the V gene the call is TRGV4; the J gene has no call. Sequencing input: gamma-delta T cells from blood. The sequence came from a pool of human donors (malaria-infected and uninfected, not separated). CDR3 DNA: TGTGCCACCTGGTACCGCGATTATTATAAGAAGCTCTTT. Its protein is CATWYRDYYKKLF.